Each of the 8 T cell receptor beta chains below was sequenced from the same sample in a study of shared clonotypes between healthy human individuals. Libraries were prepared by immunoSEQ multiplex PCR; TCRdb keeps only in-frame clonotypes and omits some of them. The table includes about 1 million clones, 70% to 80% detected once. Sequenced: memory CD4+ T cells sorted from blood. Subset reported: CD45RA-negative fraction. The source of these receptors is a man in his late teens or twenties in good health.

This clone was picked up a small number of times. The chain joins TRBV5-5 to TRBJ1-2, with 7 positions matching TRBD1. Germline V lookup: CDR1 SGHKS, CDR2 YYEKEE (reference sequence). With 4 bases clipped from V and 8 bases from J, the junction kept 8 bases outside the gene matches. CDR3 length: 13 amino acids. DNA of the CDR3: TGTGCCAGCAGCCTCGACAGGGTCGGAGGCTACACCTTC. Its translation is CASSLDRVGGYTF.

The chain is built from TRBV4-1 and TRBJ2-3; 8 bases are a match to TRBD2. Germline values: CDR1 MGHRA, CDR2 YSYEKL. This CDR3 is 16 amino acids long. V gave up 4 bases and J gave up 3 bases; unmatched junction bases: 9. The CDR3 protein is CASSPKGLVVTDTQYF. CDR3 DNA sequence: TGCGCCAGCAGCCCAAAGGGACTAGTGGTAACAGATACGCAGTATTTT.

This clone was detected only once. The rearrangement joins TRBV27 to TRBJ2-1; D is perhaps TRBD1 (5 bases). Germline CDR1 MNHEY, CDR2 SMNVEV (reference sequence). The CDR3 has 15 amino acids. V was clipped by 6 bases and J by 0 bases, with 12 bases between them. The DNA of the CDR3 is TGTGCCAGCAGCGTCCGACAGACCTCCTACAATGAGCAGTTCTTC. Its protein product is CASSVRQTSYNEQFF.

The chain links TRBV28 to TRBJ1-2; maybe TRBD1 (5 bases). Germline V lookup: CDR1 MDHEN, CDR2 SYDVKM. Trimming pared 8 bases from V and 0 bases from J, leaving 10 bases between. The CDR3 length is 13 residues. The CDR3 sequence: CASLTGANYGYTF. Here the CDR3 DNA reads TGTGCCAGCCTTACGGGGGCTAACTATGGCTACACCTTC.

This clone appeared a few times. This chain links TRBV29-1 with TRBJ2-3; D possibly corresponds to TRBD2 (6 bases). V was pared by 4 bases and J by 3 bases, with 14 bases between. The CDR3 has 14 residues. The germline CDR1 and CDR2 sequences are SQVTM and ANQGSEA. CDR3 in amino acids: CSVVARELTDTQYF. CDR3 in DNA: TGCAGCGTTGTAGCTCGGGAGCTAACAGATACGCAGTATTTT.

A word on this clone: The same CDR3 arises from other DNA sequences in this sample as well. Written as DNA, the CDR3 is TGCGCCAGCAGCTTGGATACGGGAGGGCCGTTGGAAACCCAGTACTTC. It codes for CASSLDTGGPLETQYF. The chain links TRBV5-1 to TRBJ2-5, with 8 positions matching TRBD2. The germline V gene has CDR1 SGHRS and CDR2 YFSETQ. This CDR3 spans 16 amino acids. The V and J ends lost 0 bases and 8 bases, in that order; junction bases with no gene match: 12.

In this sample, this clone turned up once. The chain is built from TRBV6-6 and TRBJ2-7; D ambiguous. Germline lookup yields CDR1 MNHNY and CDR2 SVGAGI (reference sequence). The V end was cut by 0 bases, the J end by 8 bases, with 17 bases between. The CDR3 has 15 amino acids. The CDR3 bases are TGTGCCAGCAGTTACTCGAGTGGAGTGGGTGGAAAGCAGTACTTC. Translated, it gives CASSYSSGVGGKQYF.

This chain uses TRBV7-2 with TRBJ1-1, with a weak D call TRBD1 (5 bases). The germline gives CDR1 SGHTA, CDR2 FQGNSA. V was trimmed by 1 base and J by 0 bases, leaving 9 bases between them. The CDR3 has 15 residues. The CDR3 loop reads CASSLEQVLNTEAFF. The CDR3 nucleotides are TGTGCCAGCAGCTTAGAACAGGTCCTGAACACTGAAGCTTTCTTT.